These T cell receptor beta chains were read from a single sample in a study of blood T cell repertoires in COVID-19. Clones were sequenced by immunoSEQ multiplex PCR, and TCRdb holds only the in-frame ones, with some missing. The table has roughly 20,000 clones, about four fifths seen once. Sequenced material: peripheral blood. Source of these receptors: an elderly man with acute or convalescent COVID-19. CDR3s include the opening cysteine and the closing phenylalanine or tryptophan. Fields, in order: J gene, D gene, clone size, V gene, CDR3 protein, CDR3 DNA. The D gene is left open where the match is weak. Only part of the rows carry a size: once, few, many, or a class if the clone is expanded.

J gene: TRBJ2-3; D gene: .; clone size: .; V gene: TRBV7-3; CDR3 protein: CASSLDWTTDTQYF; CDR3 DNA: TGTGCCAGCAGCTTGGACTGGACCACAGATACGCAGTATTTT
J gene: TRBJ2-5; D gene: TRBD2; clone size: .; V gene: TRBV6-4; CDR3 protein: CASSALAGPQETQYF; CDR3 DNA: TGTGCCAGCAGCGCCCTAGCGGGACCTCAAGAGACCCAGTACTTC
J gene: TRBJ1-1; D gene: TRBD1; clone size: .; V gene: TRBV11-2; CDR3 protein: CASSRDRDEAFF; CDR3 DNA: TGTGCCAGCAGCCGAGACAGGGATGAAGCTTTCTTT
J gene: TRBJ1-2; D gene: .; clone size: .; V gene: TRBV6-5; CDR3 protein: CASILDSGGYGYTF; CDR3 DNA: TGTGCCAGCATTCTGGACTCGGGGGGCTATGGCTACACCTTC
J gene: TRBJ2-2; D gene: TRBD2; clone size: .; V gene: TRBV30; CDR3 protein: CAWSGISGIGELFF; CDR3 DNA: TGTGCCTGGAGTGGGATTAGCGGGATCGGGGAGCTGTTTTTT
J gene: TRBJ2-7; D gene: TRBD1; clone size: .; V gene: TRBV7-9; CDR3 protein: CATGTELYEQYF; CDR3 DNA: TGTGCCACCGGGACAGAACTCTACGAGCAGTACTTC
J gene: TRBJ2-6; D gene: TRBD2; clone size: .; V gene: TRBV7-8; CDR3 protein: CASSSRTSGSSGANVLTF; CDR3 DNA: TGTGCCAGCAGCTCGCGGACTAGCGGGAGCTCTGGGGCCAACGTCCTGACTTTC
J gene: TRBJ2-5; D gene: .; clone size: .; V gene: TRBV18; CDR3 protein: CASSPGQPPETQYF; CDR3 DNA: TGTGCCAGCTCACCAGGGCAGCCCCCCGAGACCCAGTACTTC
J gene: TRBJ2-1; D gene: .; clone size: few; V gene: TRBV7-3; CDR3 protein: CASSVLALNEQFF; CDR3 DNA: TGTGCCAGCAGCGTTCTAGCGCTCAATGAGCAGTTCTTC
J gene: TRBJ2-3; D gene: TRBD2; clone size: .; V gene: TRBV2; CDR3 protein: CASSPTSAFTDTQYF; CDR3 DNA: TGTGCCAGCAGTCCGACTAGCGCTTTCACAGATACGCAGTATTTT
J gene: TRBJ1-2; D gene: .; clone size: .; V gene: TRBV7-2; CDR3 protein: CASSLGQTTGYGYTF; CDR3 DNA: TGTGCCAGCAGCTTAGGACAAACGACAGGCTATGGCTACACCTTC
J gene: TRBJ2-3; D gene: .; clone size: .; V gene: TRBV7-9; CDR3 protein: CASSPDRTGTDTQYF; CDR3 DNA: TGTGCCAGCAGTCCAGACAGGACGGGCACAGATACGCAGTATTTT
J gene: TRBJ2-3; D gene: .; clone size: large; V gene: TRBV6-5; CDR3 protein: CASSYYPPPRDTQYF; CDR3 DNA: TGTGCCAGCAGTTACTATCCCCCCCCGAGGGATACGCAGTATTTT
J gene: TRBJ1-4; D gene: TRBD1; clone size: .; V gene: TRBV19; CDR3 protein: CASSPGTGGPEKLFF; CDR3 DNA: TGTGCCAGTAGTCCCGGGACAGGGGGCCCTGAAAAACTGTTTTTT
J gene: TRBJ2-3; D gene: .; clone size: medium-sized; V gene: TRBV10-1; CDR3 protein: CASSEVAATGTDTQYF; CDR3 DNA: TGCGCCAGCAGTGAAGTGGCGGCAACGGGGACAGATACGCAGTATTTT
J gene: TRBJ2-1; D gene: TRBD1; clone size: .; V gene: TRBV6-5; CDR3 protein: CASRPGTGYNEQFF; CDR3 DNA: TGTGCCAGCAGACCCGGGACAGGGTACAATGAGCAGTTCTTC
J gene: TRBJ1-3; D gene: TRBD1; clone size: .; V gene: TRBV6-1; CDR3 protein: CASSAGTVPLSGNTIYF; CDR3 DNA: TGTGCCAGCAGTGCCGGGACAGTTCCCCTCTCTGGAAACACCATATATTTT
J gene: TRBJ2-7; D gene: TRBD1; clone size: .; V gene: TRBV28; CDR3 protein: CATSPGQARIPYEQYF; CDR3 DNA: TGTGCCACCTCGCCCGGACAGGCGAGGATTCCCTACGAGCAGTACTTC
J gene: TRBJ2-3; D gene: TRBD2; clone size: .; V gene: TRBV24-1; CDR3 protein: CATSEPGLGASTDTQYF; CDR3 DNA: TGTGCCACCAGTGAGCCGGGACTAGGGGCTAGCACAGATACGCAGTATTTT
J gene: TRBJ2-2; D gene: .; clone size: .; V gene: TRBV29-1; CDR3 protein: CSVEIGGNTGELFF; CDR3 DNA: TGCAGCGTTGAAATTGGCGGGAACACCGGGGAGCTGTTTTTT
J gene: TRBJ1-1; D gene: .; clone size: .; V gene: TRBV3-1/TRBV3-2; CDR3 protein: CASSSRGGTNTEAFF; CDR3 DNA: TGTGCCAGCAGTTCACGGGGTGGCACTAACACTGAAGCTTTCTTT
J gene: TRBJ2-5; D gene: TRBD2; clone size: .; V gene: TRBV6-2/TRBV6-3; CDR3 protein: CASSDPSGIKTQYF; CDR3 DNA: TGTGCCAGCAGTGACCCCAGCGGGATCAAGACCCAGTACTTC
J gene: TRBJ1-5; D gene: TRBD1; clone size: .; V gene: TRBV30; CDR3 protein: CAWSGRGLFGQYSNQPQHF; CDR3 DNA: TGTGCCTGGAGCGGAAGGGGGCTGTTCGGGCAGTATAGCAATCAGCCCCAGCATTTT
J gene: TRBJ1-5; D gene: .; clone size: .; V gene: TRBV5-6; CDR3 protein: CASSFWANQPQHF; CDR3 DNA: TGTGCCAGCAGCTTTTGGGCAAATCAGCCCCAGCATTTT
J gene: TRBJ2-1; D gene: TRBD2; clone size: .; V gene: TRBV18; CDR3 protein: CASSPSASGSLYNEQFF; CDR3 DNA: TGTGCCAGCTCACCAAGCGCTAGCGGGAGTCTCTACAATGAGCAGTTCTTC
J gene: TRBJ2-7; D gene: TRBD1; clone size: .; V gene: TRBV7-6; CDR3 protein: CASSPRTGGYEQYF; CDR3 DNA: TGTGCCAGCAGCCCCAGGACAGGGGGCTACGAGCAGTACTTC
J gene: TRBJ2-3; D gene: .; clone size: once; V gene: TRBV6-2/TRBV6-3; CDR3 protein: CASSYLDSLTDTQYF; CDR3 DNA: TGTGCCAGCAGTTATCTTGACTCCCTGACAGATACGCAGTATTTT
J gene: TRBJ1-6; D gene: TRBD1; clone size: .; V gene: TRBV30; CDR3 protein: CAWTSGGRNNSPLHF; CDR3 DNA: TGTGCCTGGACATCAGGGGGCCGGAATAATTCACCCCTCCACTTT
J gene: TRBJ2-7; D gene: TRBD1; clone size: .; V gene: TRBV19; CDR3 protein: CASSRDRGSYEQYF; CDR3 DNA: TGTGCCAGTAGTCGGGACAGGGGCTCCTACGAGCAGTACTTC
J gene: TRBJ1-4; D gene: .; clone size: .; V gene: TRBV7-6; CDR3 protein: CASSPTGSANEKLFF; CDR3 DNA: TGTGCCAGCAGCCCTACCGGGTCGGCTAATGAAAAACTGTTTTTT
J gene: TRBJ2-2; D gene: .; clone size: .; V gene: TRBV7-3; CDR3 protein: CASSLNGRGRGGELFF; CDR3 DNA: TGTGCCAGCAGCTTAAACGGGCGGGGGCGCGGCGGGGAGCTGTTTTTT
J gene: TRBJ2-1; D gene: .; clone size: .; V gene: TRBV29-1; CDR3 protein: CSVEERGVYNEQFF; CDR3 DNA: TGCAGCGTTGAAGAAAGAGGAGTCTACAATGAGCAGTTCTTC
J gene: TRBJ1-3; D gene: .; clone size: few; V gene: TRBV3-1/TRBV3-2; CDR3 protein: CASSPVTGAGNTIYF; CDR3 DNA: TGTGCCAGCAGCCCAGTAACAGGAGCTGGAAACACCATATATTTT
J gene: TRBJ1-1; D gene: .; clone size: .; V gene: TRBV10-3; CDR3 protein: CAIREFQGTEAFF; CDR3 DNA: TGTGCCATCAGAGAGTTTCAGGGGACTGAAGCTTTCTTT
J gene: TRBJ2-1; D gene: TRBD2; clone size: .; V gene: TRBV18; CDR3 protein: CASSPPVIGTSIAEQFF; CDR3 DNA: TGTGCCAGCTCACCACCGGTTATCGGGACTAGTATCGCTGAGCAGTTCTTC
J gene: TRBJ2-3; D gene: TRBD2; clone size: .; V gene: TRBV5-8; CDR3 protein: CATGRRAGNTQYF; CDR3 DNA: TGTGCCACCGGGAGGAGGGCTGGGAATACGCAGTATTTT
J gene: TRBJ2-1; D gene: TRBD2; clone size: .; V gene: TRBV19; CDR3 protein: CASSRGLADEQFF; CDR3 DNA: TGTGCCAGTAGTCGCGGACTAGCGGATGAGCAGTTCTTC
J gene: TRBJ2-5; D gene: TRBD1; clone size: .; V gene: TRBV9; CDR3 protein: CASSVQGAPQETQYF; CDR3 DNA: TGTGCCAGCAGCGTACAGGGGGCGCCCCAAGAGACCCAGTACTTC
J gene: TRBJ1-4; D gene: TRBD1; clone size: .; V gene: TRBV2; CDR3 protein: CASRQGQANEKLFF; CDR3 DNA: TGTGCCAGCAGGCAGGGACAGGCTAATGAAAAACTGTTTTTT
J gene: TRBJ1-2; D gene: .; clone size: .; V gene: TRBV29-1; CDR3 protein: CSGDSAQGYTF; CDR3 DNA: TGCAGCGGTGACAGTGCCCAGGGCTACACCTTC
J gene: TRBJ1-5; D gene: .; clone size: .; V gene: TRBV6-5; CDR3 protein: CASKLGQYSNQPQHF; CDR3 DNA: TGTGCCAGCAAACTTGGACAGTATAGCAATCAGCCCCAGCATTTT
J gene: TRBJ2-1; D gene: .; clone size: .; V gene: TRBV6-2/TRBV6-3; CDR3 protein: CASSNGYNEQFF; CDR3 DNA: TGTGCCAGCAGTAACGGCTACAATGAGCAGTTCTTC
J gene: TRBJ2-2; D gene: TRBD1; clone size: .; V gene: TRBV5-1; CDR3 protein: CASSLGTGPNTGELFF; CDR3 DNA: TGCGCCAGCAGCTTGGGGACAGGTCCGAACACCGGGGAGCTGTTTTTT
J gene: TRBJ2-1; D gene: .; clone size: .; V gene: TRBV9; CDR3 protein: CASSVVDFPMGQFF; CDR3 DNA: TGTGCCAGCAGCGTAGTGGACTTTCCAATGGGGCAGTTCTTC
J gene: TRBJ2-1; D gene: TRBD2; clone size: .; V gene: TRBV6-5; CDR3 protein: CASPRGGVNEQFF; CDR3 DNA: TGTGCCAGCCCCCGGGGGGGGGTCAATGAGCAGTTCTTC
J gene: TRBJ1-5; D gene: .; clone size: .; V gene: TRBV30; CDR3 protein: CAWNTQGNQPQHF; CDR3 DNA: TGTGCCTGGAACACACAGGGCAATCAGCCCCAGCATTTT
J gene: TRBJ1-1; D gene: .; clone size: .; V gene: TRBV2; CDR3 protein: CASSRTAGTLMNTEAFF; CDR3 DNA: TGTGCCAGCAGTCGGACAGCCGGAACCCTTATGAACACTGAAGCTTTCTTT
J gene: TRBJ2-3; D gene: .; clone size: .; V gene: TRBV10-3; CDR3 protein: CAISESGTSRGDTQYF; CDR3 DNA: TGTGCCATCAGTGAGTCGGGGACTTCCAGAGGGGATACGCAGTATTTT
J gene: TRBJ2-2; D gene: .; clone size: .; V gene: TRBV7-9; CDR3 protein: CASSGSDYANTGELFF; CDR3 DNA: TGTGCCAGCAGCGGGTCGGACTACGCGAACACCGGGGAGCTGTTTTTT